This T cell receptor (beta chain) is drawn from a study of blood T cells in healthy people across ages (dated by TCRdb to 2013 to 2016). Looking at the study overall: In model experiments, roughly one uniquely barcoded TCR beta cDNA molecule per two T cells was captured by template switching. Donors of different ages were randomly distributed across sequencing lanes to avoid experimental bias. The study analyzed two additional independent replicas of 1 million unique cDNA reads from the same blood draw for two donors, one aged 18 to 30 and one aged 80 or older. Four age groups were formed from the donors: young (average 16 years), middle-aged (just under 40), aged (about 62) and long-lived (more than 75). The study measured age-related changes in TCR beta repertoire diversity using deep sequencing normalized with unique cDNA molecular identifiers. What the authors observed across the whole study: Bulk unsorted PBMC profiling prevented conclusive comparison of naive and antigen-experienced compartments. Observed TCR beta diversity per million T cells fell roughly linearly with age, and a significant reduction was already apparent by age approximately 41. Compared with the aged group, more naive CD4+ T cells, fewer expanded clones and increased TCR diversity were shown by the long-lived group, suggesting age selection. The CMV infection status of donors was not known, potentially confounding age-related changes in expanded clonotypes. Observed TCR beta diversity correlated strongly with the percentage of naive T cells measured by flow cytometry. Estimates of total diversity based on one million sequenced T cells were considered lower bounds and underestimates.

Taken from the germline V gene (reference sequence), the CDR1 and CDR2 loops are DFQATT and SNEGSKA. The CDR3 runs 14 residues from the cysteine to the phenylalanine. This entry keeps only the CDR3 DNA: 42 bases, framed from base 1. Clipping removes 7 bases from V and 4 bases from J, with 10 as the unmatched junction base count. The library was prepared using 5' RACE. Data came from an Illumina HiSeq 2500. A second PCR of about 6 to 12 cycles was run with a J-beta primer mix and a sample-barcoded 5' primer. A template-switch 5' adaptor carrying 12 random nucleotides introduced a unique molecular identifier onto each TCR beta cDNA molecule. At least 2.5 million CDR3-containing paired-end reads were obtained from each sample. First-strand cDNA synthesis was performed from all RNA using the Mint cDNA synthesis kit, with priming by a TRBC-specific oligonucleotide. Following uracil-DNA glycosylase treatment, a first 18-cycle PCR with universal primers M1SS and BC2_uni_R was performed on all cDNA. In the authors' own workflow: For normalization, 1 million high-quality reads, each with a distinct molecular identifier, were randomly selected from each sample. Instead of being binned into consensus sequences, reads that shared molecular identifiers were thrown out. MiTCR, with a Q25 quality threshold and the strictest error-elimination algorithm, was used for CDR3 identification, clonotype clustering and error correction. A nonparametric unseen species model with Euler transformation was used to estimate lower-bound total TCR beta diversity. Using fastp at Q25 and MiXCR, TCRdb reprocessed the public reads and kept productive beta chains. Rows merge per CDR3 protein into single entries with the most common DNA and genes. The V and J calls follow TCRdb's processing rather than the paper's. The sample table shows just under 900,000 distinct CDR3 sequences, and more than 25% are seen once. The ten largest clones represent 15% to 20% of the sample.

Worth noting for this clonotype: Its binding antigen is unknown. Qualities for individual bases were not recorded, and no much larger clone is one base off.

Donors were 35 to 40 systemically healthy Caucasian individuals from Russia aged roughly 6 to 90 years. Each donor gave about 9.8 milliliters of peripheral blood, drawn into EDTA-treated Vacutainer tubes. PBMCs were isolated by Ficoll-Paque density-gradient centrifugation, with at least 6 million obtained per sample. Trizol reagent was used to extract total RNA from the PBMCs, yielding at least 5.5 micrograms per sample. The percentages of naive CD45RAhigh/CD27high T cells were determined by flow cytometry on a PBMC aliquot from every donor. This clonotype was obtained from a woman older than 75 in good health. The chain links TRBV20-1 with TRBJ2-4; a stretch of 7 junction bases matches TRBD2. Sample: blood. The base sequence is TGCAGTGTTTCGCCGGGACTACTAAAAAACATTCAGTACTTC. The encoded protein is CSVSPGLLKNIQYF.